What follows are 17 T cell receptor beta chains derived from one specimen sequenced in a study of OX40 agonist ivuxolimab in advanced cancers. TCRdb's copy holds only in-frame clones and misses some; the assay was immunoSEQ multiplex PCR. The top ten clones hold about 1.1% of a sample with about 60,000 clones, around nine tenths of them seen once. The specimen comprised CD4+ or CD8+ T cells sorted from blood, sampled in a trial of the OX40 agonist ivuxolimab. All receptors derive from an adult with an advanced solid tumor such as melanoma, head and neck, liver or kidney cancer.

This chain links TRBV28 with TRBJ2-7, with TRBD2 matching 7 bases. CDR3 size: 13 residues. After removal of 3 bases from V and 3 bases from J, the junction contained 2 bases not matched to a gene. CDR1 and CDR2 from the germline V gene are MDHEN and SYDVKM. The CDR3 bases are TGTGCCAGCAGTTTGGGGGGGGGCTACGAGCAGTACTTC. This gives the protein CASSLGGGYEQYF. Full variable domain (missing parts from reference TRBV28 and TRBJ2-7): DVKVTQSSRYLVKRTGEKVFLECVQDMDHENMFWYRQDPGLGLRLIYFSYDVKMKEKGDIPEGYSVSREKKERFSLILESASTNQTSMYLCASSLGGGYEQYFGPGTRLTVT.

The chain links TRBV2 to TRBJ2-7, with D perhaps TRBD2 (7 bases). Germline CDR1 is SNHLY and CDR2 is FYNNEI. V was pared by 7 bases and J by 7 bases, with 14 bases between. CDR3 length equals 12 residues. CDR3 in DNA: TGTGCCAGCAAGGGGGGGCCGATAGAGCAGTACTTC. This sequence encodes CASKGGPIEQYF.

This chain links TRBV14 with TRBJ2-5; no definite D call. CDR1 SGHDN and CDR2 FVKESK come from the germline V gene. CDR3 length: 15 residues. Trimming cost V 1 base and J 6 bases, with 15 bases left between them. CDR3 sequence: CASSQGVFEKQTQYF. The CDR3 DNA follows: TGTGCCAGCAGCCAAGGGGTCTTCGAGAAGCAGACCCAGTACTTC.

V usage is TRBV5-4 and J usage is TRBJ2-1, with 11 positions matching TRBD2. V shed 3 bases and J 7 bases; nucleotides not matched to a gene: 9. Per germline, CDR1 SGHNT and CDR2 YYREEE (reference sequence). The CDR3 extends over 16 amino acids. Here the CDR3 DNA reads TGTGCCAGCAGCTCCGAACTAGCGGGAGTTATGAATGAGCAGTTCTTC. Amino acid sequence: CASSSELAGVMNEQFF.

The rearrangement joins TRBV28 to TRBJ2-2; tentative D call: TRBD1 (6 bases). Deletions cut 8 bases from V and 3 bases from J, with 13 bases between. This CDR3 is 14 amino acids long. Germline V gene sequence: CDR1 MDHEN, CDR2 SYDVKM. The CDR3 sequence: CASRRTGHTGELFF. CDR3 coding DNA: TGTGCCAGCCGCCGTACAGGGCACACCGGGGAGCTGTTTTTT.

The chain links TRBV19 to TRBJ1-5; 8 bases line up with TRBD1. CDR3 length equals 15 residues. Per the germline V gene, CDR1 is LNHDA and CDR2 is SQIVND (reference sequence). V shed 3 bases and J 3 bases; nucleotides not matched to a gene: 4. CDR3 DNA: TGTGCCAGTAGTATCGGCAGGGGGCTCAATCAGCCCCAGCATTTT. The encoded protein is CASSIGRGLNQPQHF.

CDR3 nucleotide sequence: TGTGCCAGTAGTCGACGAGAGGGAGGTACAGATACGCAGTATTTT. Amino acids: CASSRREGGTDTQYF. The chain is built from TRBV19 and TRBJ2-3; the D gene is possibly TRBD2 (6 bases). The germline V gene encodes CDR1 LNHDA and CDR2 SQIVND (reference sequence). V lost 5 bases and J 3 bases, leaving 15 bases between the germline ends. The CDR3 is 15 amino acids.

The CDR3 DNA follows: TGTGCCAGCAGCTCCGGGACTAGCGGAAAAGACTCCTACAATGAGCAGTTCTTC. It specifies CASSSGTSGKDSYNEQFF. The V call is TRBV7-3, the J call TRBJ2-1; TRBD2 matches 11 bases. Germline loops: CDR1 SGHTA, CDR2 FQGTGA. The V and J ends lost 4 bases and 0 bases, in that order; junction bases with no gene match: 8. The CDR3 sequence is 18 residues long.

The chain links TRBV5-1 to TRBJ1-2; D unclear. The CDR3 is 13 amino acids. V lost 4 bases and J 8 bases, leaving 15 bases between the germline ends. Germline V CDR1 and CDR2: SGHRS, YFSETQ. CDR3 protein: CASSADGIVGYTF. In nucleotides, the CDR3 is TGCGCCAGCAGCGCGGACGGGATCGTCGGCTACACCTTC.

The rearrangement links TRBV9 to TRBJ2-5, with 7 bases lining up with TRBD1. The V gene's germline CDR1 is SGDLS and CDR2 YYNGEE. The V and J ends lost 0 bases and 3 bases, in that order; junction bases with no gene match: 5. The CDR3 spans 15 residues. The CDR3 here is CASSVGAGGEETQYF. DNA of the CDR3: TGTGCCAGCAGCGTAGGAGCAGGGGGTGAAGAGACCCAGTACTTC. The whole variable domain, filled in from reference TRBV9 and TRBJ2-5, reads DSGVTQTPKHLITATGQRVTLRCSPRSGDLSVYWYQQSLDQGLQFLIQYYNGEERAKGNILERFSAQQFPDLHSELNLSSLELGDSALYFCASSVGAGGEETQYFGPGTRLLVL.

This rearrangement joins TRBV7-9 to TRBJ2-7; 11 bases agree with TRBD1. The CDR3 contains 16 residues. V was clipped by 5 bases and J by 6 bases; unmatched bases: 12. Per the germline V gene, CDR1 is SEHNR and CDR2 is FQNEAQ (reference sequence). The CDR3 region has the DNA TGTGCCAGCAGCGCACGGATCGGACAGGGGGCGGGCGAGCAGTACTTC. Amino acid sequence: CASSARIGQGAGEQYF.

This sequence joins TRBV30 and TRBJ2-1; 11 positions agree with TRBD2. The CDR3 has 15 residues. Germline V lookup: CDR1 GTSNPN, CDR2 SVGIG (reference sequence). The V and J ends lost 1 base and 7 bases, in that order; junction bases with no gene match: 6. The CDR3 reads CAWSALLAGGNEQFF. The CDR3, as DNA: TGTGCCTGGAGTGCTTTGCTAGCGGGAGGAAATGAGCAGTTCTTC.

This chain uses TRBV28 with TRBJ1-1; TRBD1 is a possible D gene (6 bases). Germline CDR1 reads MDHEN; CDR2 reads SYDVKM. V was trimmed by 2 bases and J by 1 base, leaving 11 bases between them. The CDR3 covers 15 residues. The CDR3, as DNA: TGTGCCAGCAGTTTACACCAGGACAGGAACACTGAAGCTTTCTTT. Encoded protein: CASSLHQDRNTEAFF.

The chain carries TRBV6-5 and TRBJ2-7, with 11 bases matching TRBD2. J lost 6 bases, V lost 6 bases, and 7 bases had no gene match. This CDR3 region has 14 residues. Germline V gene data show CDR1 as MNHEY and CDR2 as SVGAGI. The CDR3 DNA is TGTGCCAGCAGCTTTAGCGGGAGGGCCTCCGAGCAGTACTTC. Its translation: CASSFSGRASEQYF.

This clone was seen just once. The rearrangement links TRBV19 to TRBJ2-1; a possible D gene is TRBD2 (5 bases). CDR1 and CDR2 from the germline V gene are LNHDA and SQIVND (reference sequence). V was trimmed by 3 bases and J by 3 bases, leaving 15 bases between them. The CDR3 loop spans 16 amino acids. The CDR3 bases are TGTGCCAGTAGTATTACCGGGCAGACTAACTACAATGAGCAGTTCTTC. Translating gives CASSITGQTNYNEQFF.

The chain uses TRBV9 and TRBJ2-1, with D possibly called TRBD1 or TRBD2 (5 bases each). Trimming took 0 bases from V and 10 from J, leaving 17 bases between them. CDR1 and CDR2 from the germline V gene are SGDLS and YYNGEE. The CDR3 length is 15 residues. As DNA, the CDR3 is TGTGCCAGCAGCGTAGGGGGAACTAGGGGCGCGGAGCAGTTCTTC. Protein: CASSVGGTRGAEQFF.

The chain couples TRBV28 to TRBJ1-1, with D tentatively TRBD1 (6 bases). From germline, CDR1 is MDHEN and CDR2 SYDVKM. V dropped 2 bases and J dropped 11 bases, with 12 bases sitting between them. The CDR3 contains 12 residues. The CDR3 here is CASSLRGAKAFF. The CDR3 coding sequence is TGTGCCAGCAGTTTACGGGGGGCTAAGGCTTTCTTT. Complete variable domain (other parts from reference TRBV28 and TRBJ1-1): DVKVTQSSRYLVKRTGEKVFLECVQDMDHENMFWYRQDPGLGLRLIYFSYDVKMKEKGDIPEGYSVSREKKERFSLILESASTNQTSMYLCASSLRGAKAFFGQGTRLTVV.